This TCR beta chain was observed in a study of T cells in Graves' hyperthyroidism and ophthalmopathy. Study outcomes and limitations: Blood also contained most expanded thyroid clonotypes above 0.001. From stable hyperthyroidism, ophthalmopathy was separated by a 13 V-J model.

Note on this clonotype: Its antigen is currently unknown.

RNA transcripts served as the template for amplifying TCR beta CDR3 regions. HTBI primers were used for first-round RT-PCR of the TCR CDR3. TCRdb redid the calling of the multiplex PCR reads with MiXCR, one entry per CDR3 protein. The data contain under 500,000 distinct CDR3 sequences, 11% to 15% of them seen just once; the ten biggest clones take up around 27%. Reasons for excluding patients were uncontrolled infection, other autoimmune disease, pregnancy or lactation. Diagnosing involved the use of clinical symptoms, serum thyroxine and TRAb, thyroid ultrasound and orbital computed tomography. The germline V and J ends were trimmed by 2 bases and 7 bases, with 12 bases remaining between them. Germline V lookup: CDR1 LNHDA, CDR2 SQIVND (reference sequence). The CDR3 contains 14 residues.

Sequencing was carried out using blood. This chain uses TRBV19 with TRBJ1-5; tentative D call: TRBD1 (5 bases). This TCR was sampled from a man aged 50 to 60 with Graves' ophthalmopathy. The CDR3 spells CASSITGERQPQHF. The CDR3 DNA follows: TGTGCCAGTAGTATAACGGGGGAAAGGCAGCCCCAGCATTTT.